The present TCR beta chain was sequenced within a study of regulatory T cells in long-lasting Graves disease. Time point reported: newly diagnosed GD, antithyroid drugs for less than 3 months. Construction of the TCR library relied on RNA isolated from PBMCs. The CDR3 spans 15 residues. Unmatched junction bases numbered 9, after V lost 5 bases and J lost 2 bases. From germline, CDR1 is SGHTA and CDR2 FQGNSA. The authors built TCR beta libraries using iRepertoire HTBI primers and Arm-PCR of CDR3 regions. MiXCR, applied by TCRdb to the multiplex PCR reads, yields one record per CDR3 protein. The repertoire includes approximately 350,000 distinct CDR3 sequences, roughly 10% of them detected once, and approximately 20% sits in the top ten. This clonotype was detected many times. These data are also associated with another study on T cells in Graves' hyperthyroidism and ophthalmopathy.

The sequence was obtained from a woman between 18 and 29 years old with Graves disease. The sample here was peripheral blood mononuclear cells (PBMCs), taken at new diagnosis, from a patient treated with antithyroid drugs. The chain employs TRBV7-2 and TRBJ2-7; 7 positions match TRBD1. CDR3: CASSPVTGIPYEQYF. The CDR3 DNA reads TGTGCCAGCAGCCCCGTGACAGGGATTCCCTACGAGCAGTACTTC.